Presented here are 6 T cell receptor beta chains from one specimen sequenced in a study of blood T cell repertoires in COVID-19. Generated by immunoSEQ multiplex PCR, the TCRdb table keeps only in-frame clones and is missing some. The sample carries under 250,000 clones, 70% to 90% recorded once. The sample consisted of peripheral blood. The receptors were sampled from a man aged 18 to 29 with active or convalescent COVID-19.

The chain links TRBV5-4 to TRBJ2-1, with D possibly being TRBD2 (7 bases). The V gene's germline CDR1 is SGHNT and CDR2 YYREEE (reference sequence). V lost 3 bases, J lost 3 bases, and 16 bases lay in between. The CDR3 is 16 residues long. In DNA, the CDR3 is TGTGCCAGCAGCTCGGTTGGGGGCGGGAGCTACAATGAGCAGTTCTTC. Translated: CASSSVGGGSYNEQFF.

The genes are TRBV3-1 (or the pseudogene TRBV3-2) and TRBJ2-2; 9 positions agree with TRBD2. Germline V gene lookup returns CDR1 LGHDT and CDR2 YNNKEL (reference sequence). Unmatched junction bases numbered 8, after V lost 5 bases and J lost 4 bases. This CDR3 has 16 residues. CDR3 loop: CASSTRTSESTGELFF. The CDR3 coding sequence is TGTGCCAGCAGCACCCGGACTAGCGAGAGCACCGGGGAGCTGTTTTTT.

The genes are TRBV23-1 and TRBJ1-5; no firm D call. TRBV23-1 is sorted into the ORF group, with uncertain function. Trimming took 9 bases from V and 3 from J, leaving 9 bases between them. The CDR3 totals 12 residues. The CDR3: CARHHINQPQHF. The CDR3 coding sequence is TGCGCCAGACATCACATCAATCAGCCCCAGCATTTT.

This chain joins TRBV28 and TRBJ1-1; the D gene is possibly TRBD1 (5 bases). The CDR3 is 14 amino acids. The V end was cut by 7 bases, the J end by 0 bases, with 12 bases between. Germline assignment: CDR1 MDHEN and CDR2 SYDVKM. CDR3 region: CASTSPGLNTEAFF. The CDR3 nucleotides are TGTGCCAGCACGAGCCCAGGGCTGAACACTGAAGCTTTCTTT.

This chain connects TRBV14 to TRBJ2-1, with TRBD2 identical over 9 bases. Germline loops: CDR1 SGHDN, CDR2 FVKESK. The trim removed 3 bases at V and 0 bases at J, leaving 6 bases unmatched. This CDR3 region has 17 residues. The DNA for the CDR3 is TGTGCCAGCAGCCAGACTAGCGGACTGAGCTCCTACAATGAGCAGTTCTTC. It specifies CASSQTSGLSSYNEQFF. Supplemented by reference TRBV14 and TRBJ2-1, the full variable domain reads EAGVTQFPSHSVIEKGQTVTLRCDPISGHDNLYWYRRVMGKEIKFLLHFVKESKQDESGMPNNRFLAERTGGTYSTLKVQPAELEDSGVYFCASSQTSGLSSYNEQFFGPGTRLTVL.

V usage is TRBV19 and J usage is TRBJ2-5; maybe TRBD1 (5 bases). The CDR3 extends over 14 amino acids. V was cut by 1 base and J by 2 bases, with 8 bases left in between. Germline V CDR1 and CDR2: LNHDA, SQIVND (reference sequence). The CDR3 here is CASSIVAGQETQYF. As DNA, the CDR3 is TGTGCCAGTAGTATAGTGGCAGGGCAAGAGACCCAGTACTTC.